A single sample is the source of the 30 T cell receptor beta chains below, sequenced in a study of response to subunit inactivated influenza vaccine. TCRdb reanalysed the RT-PCR reads using MiXCR and keeps one entry per CDR3 protein. Of under 950,000 distinct CDR3 sequences in the sample, around 20% were seen once. The input for sequencing was PBMCs from blood, taken roughly 5 days after vaccination. These receptors all come from a man over 45 who received an inactivated influenza vaccine.

There are a few counts of this clonotype. This sequence joins TRBV27 and TRBJ2-6; D unclear. Germline V gene data show CDR1 as MNHEY and CDR2 as SMNVEV (reference sequence). This CDR3 is built from 15 residues. Trimming removed 4 bases from V and 0 bases from J, with 7 bases in between. The CDR3 protein is CASSSGYSGANVLTF. CDR3 nucleotides: TGTGCCAGCAGTTCAGGATACTCTGGGGCCAACGTCCTGACTTTC.

The chain is built from TRBV7-8 and TRBJ2-5, with 9 bases lining up with TRBD1. CDR3 length: 14 residues. CDR1 and CDR2 (germline): SGHVS, FQNEAQ. Trimming cost V 6 bases and J 6 bases; bases outside gene matches: 8. The CDR3 DNA reads as TGTGCCAGCAGAGAACCGGGACAGGGAAAGACCCAGTACTTC. Protein product: CASREPGQGKTQYF.

This clonotype came up many times. The rearrangement uses TRBV20-1 and TRBJ2-7, with 11 nucleotides matching TRBD2. V shed 3 bases, J shed 2 bases, and the junction held 3 bases outside the gene matches. The CDR3 runs 14 residues. CDR1 is DFQATT, CDR2 SNEGSKA, per germline (reference sequence). This chain's CDR3 is CSASIAGGTYEQYF. The CDR3, as DNA: TGCAGTGCTAGCATAGCGGGGGGGACCTACGAGCAGTACTTC.

This clonotype came up a few times. In nucleotides, the CDR3 is TGCAGTGCTAGGAGGGACAGGAAGACCGGGGAGCTGTTTTTT. It is translated as CSARRDRKTGELFF. The rearrangement joins TRBV20-1 to TRBJ2-2; TRBD1 matches 8 bases. The junction had 5 bases not matched to a gene; V was cut back by 3 bases and J by 5 bases. The V gene's germline CDR1 is DFQATT and CDR2 SNEGSKA (reference sequence). This CDR3 comprises 14 residues.

CDR3 sequence reads: CASSVGGGQGHNEQFF. In DNA, the CDR3 is TGTGCCAGCAGCGTAGGGGGGGGACAGGGTCACAATGAGCAGTTCTTC. The V gene is TRBV9, the J gene TRBJ2-1; TRBD1 agrees at 9 bases. Germline V gene lookup returns CDR1 SGDLS and CDR2 YYNGEE. The CDR3 is 16 amino acids. V trimming: 0 bases; J trimming: 5 bases; junction bases outside the gene matches: 6.

This chain links TRBV5-4 with TRBJ2-3; D is tentatively TRBD1 or TRBD2 (5 bases each). The CDR3 is 15 residues long. Germline lookup yields CDR1 SGHNT and CDR2 YYREEE (reference sequence). Trimming shortened V by 0 bases and J by 6 bases, and 14 bases separated the two germline ends. The CDR3 is CASSLVIGAADTQYF. The CDR3 bases are TGTGCCAGCAGCTTGGTTATCGGGGCGGCGGATACGCAGTATTTT. Using reference TRBV5-4 and TRBJ2-3 for the parts outside the CDR3, the full variable domain is ETGVTQSPTHLIKTRGQQVTLRCSSQSGHNTVSWYQQALGQGPQFIFQYYREEENGRGNFPPRFSGLQFPNYSSELNVNALELDDSALYLCASSLVIGAADTQYFGPGTRLTVL.

This sequence joins TRBV5-1 and TRBJ2-1; the match to TRBD2 covers 9 bases. Germline V gives CDR1 SGHRS, CDR2 YFSETQ. The CDR3 is 15 amino acids. V lost 4 bases and J lost 6; bases outside the gene matches: 8. The CDR3 bases are TGCGCCAGCAGCGCCAGCGGGGGGAGGGGCAATGAGCAGTTCTTC. Translation: CASSASGGRGNEQFF.

This clonotype was observed a few times. V and J are TRBV5-1 and TRBJ2-1; D perhaps matches TRBD1 (8 bases). CDR3 length: 19 amino acids. Germline assignment: CDR1 SGHRS and CDR2 YFSETQ. The V end was cut by 7 bases, the J end by 3 bases, with 29 bases between. CDR3 DNA sequence: TGCGCCAGCGGGGGGGTCTCCGGGACAGGACCCGAGTACTACAATGAGCAGTTCTTC. It translates to CASGGVSGTGPEYYNEQFF.

This clonotype came up a few times. This sequence joins TRBV7-2 and TRBJ2-3; D possibly corresponds to TRBD2 (6 bases). The CDR3 sequence is 17 residues long. Germline V CDR1 and CDR2: SGHTA, FQGNSA. The V and J ends lost 5 bases and 2 bases respectively, with 20 bases between them. The CDR3 spells CASSTQGPGDLTDTQYF. As DNA, the CDR3 is TGTGCCAGCAGCACTCAAGGACCGGGGGACCTCACAGATACGCAGTATTTT.

V is TRBV12-5 and J is TRBJ2-7; 7 bases align to TRBD2. Germline V gene lookup returns CDR1 LGHNT and CDR2 FRNRAP. The CDR3 spans 14 residues. The trim removed 3 bases at V and 4 bases at J, leaving 6 bases unmatched. CDR3 region: CASGFGGSPYEQYF. The CDR3 coding sequence is TGTGCTAGTGGTTTCGGGGGGTCTCCGTACGAGCAGTACTTC.

The rearrangement links TRBV7-2 to TRBJ2-5; 9 positions agree with TRBD1. V dropped 1 base and J dropped 5; count of bases not matched to a gene: 5. CDR3 length equals 15 residues. Per the germline V gene, CDR1 is SGHTA and CDR2 is FQGNSA. The CDR3 DNA follows: TGTGCCAGCAGCTTAGACAGGGGGCTAGTGGAGACCCAGTACTTC. This gives the protein CASSLDRGLVETQYF.

The gene calls are TRBV6-2 or TRBV6-3 and TRBJ1-5; possibly TRBD1 for D (6 bases). The CDR3 covers 15 residues. The V end lost 7 bases, the J end lost 4 bases, and 17 bases lay between the germline ends. From germline, CDR1 is MNHEY and CDR2 SVGEGT. As DNA, the CDR3 is TGTGCCAGCACCCGGGACAATTGGGGAAATCAGCCCCAGCATTTT. It codes for CASTRDNWGNQPQHF.

The V gene is TRBV20-1, the J gene TRBJ2-3; 7 bases agree with TRBD1. CDR1 is DFQATT, CDR2 SNEGSKA, per germline (reference sequence). V lost 6 bases to trimming and J lost 2 bases; unmatched junction nucleotides: 8. The CDR3 runs 14 residues. CDR3 in DNA: TGCAGTGCCCCTAAGACAGGGTTCACAGATACGCAGTATTTT. It specifies CSAPKTGFTDTQYF.

This clonotype has a handful of counts. This rearrangement joins TRBV12-3 or TRBV12-4 to TRBJ2-7, with a tentative D call TRBD2 (6 bases). This CDR3 contains 14 residues. V was pared by 3 bases and J by 6 bases, with 15 bases between. CDR3 sequence: CASSFSLARGEQYF. The CDR3 DNA follows: TGTGCCAGCAGTTTTTCCCTAGCGCGTGGCGAGCAGTACTTC.

The CDR3 here is CASNLGTGTEGEQFF. CDR3 sequence (DNA): TGTGCCAGCAATTTGGGAACCGGGACAGAGGGGGAGCAGTTCTTC. The chain links TRBV12-3 or TRBV12-4 to TRBJ2-1; 7 nucleotides line up with TRBD1. There are 15 residues in the CDR3. V was pared by 7 bases and J by 10 bases, with 16 bases of the junction left unmatched.

The genes are TRBV6-2 or TRBV6-3 and TRBJ1-4; maybe TRBD1 (5 bases). V was cut by 4 bases and J by 5 bases, with 11 bases left in between. The CDR3 totals 14 residues. Germline assignment: CDR1 MNHEY and CDR2 SVGEGT. The CDR3 coding sequence is TGTGCCAGCAGTTTCGGGGGAAGAAATGAAAAACTGTTTTTT. The encoded protein is CASSFGGRNEKLFF.

This clonotype was picked up a small number of times. The J gene is TRBJ2-7, the V gene TRBV7-6; possibly TRBD2 for D (6 bases). Germline-derived CDR1 and CDR2 are SGHVS and FNYEAQ. The CDR3 is 16 amino acids. Trimming removed 5 bases at V and 4 bases at J, with 21 bases between. The CDR3 here is CASSATKMRGPYEQYF. As DNA, the CDR3 is TGTGCCAGCAGCGCGACGAAGATGCGGGGTCCGTACGAGCAGTACTTC.

This clonotype was detected only a few times. The rearrangement links TRBV5-1 to TRBJ2-2; unclear D gene. The CDR3 sequence is 14 residues long. Germline CDR1 reads SGHRS; CDR2 reads YFSETQ. The V end was cut by 1 base, the J end by 5 bases, with 9 bases between. The CDR3 loop is CASSLTGETGELFF. Written as DNA, the CDR3 is TGCGCCAGCAGCTTGACCGGAGAGACCGGGGAGCTGTTTTTT. Looking up the rest from reference TRBV5-1 and TRBJ2-2 gives the full variable domain: KAGVTQTPRYLIKTRGQQVTLSCSPISGHRSVSWYQQTPGQGLQFLFEYFSETQRNKGNFPGRFSGRQFSNSRSEMNVSTLELGDSALYLCASSLTGETGELFFGEGSRLTVL.

This clonotype occurred once. V usage is TRBV7-8 and J usage is TRBJ2-2, with D possibly matching TRBD1 (6 bases). CDR3 size: 14 residues. Trimming stripped 11 bases from V and 2 bases from J, with 15 bases between. CDR1 and CDR2 (germline): SGHVS, FQNEAQ. CDR3 coding DNA: TGTGCCCACCCGGCAGGGGTAAACACCGGGGAGCTGTTTTTT. Translation gives CAHPAGVNTGELFF.

This chain links TRBV4-1 with TRBJ2-5, with a tentative D call TRBD1 (6 bases). Trimming removed 4 bases from V and 3 bases from J, with 15 bases in between. The germline V gene encodes CDR1 MGHRA and CDR2 YSYEKL. This CDR3 comprises 15 residues. The CDR3 DNA sequence: TGCGCCAGCAGCCGGTCGGGACAAACCGAAGAGACCCAGTACTTC. It yields the protein CASSRSGQTEETQYF.

This sequence joins TRBV6-2 or TRBV6-3 and TRBJ2-7, with D tentatively TRBD2 (8 bases). Germline V gene data show CDR1 as MNHEY and CDR2 as SVGEGT. The CDR3 length is 12 residues. This chain's CDR3 is CATGGGGYEQYF. The DNA of the CDR3 is TGTGCTACGGGAGGGGGCGGCTACGAGCAGTACTTC.

V and J are TRBV4-3 and TRBJ2-2; a weak D match, TRBD1 (6 bases). V was pared by 5 bases and J by 2 bases, with 9 bases between. The germline gives CDR1 LGHNA, CDR2 YSLEER. This CDR3 has 14 residues. The CDR3 DNA follows: TGCGCCAGCAGCAAGACAGGAAACACCGGGGAGCTGTTTTTT. This encodes CASSKTGNTGELFF.

This clonotype showed up just a few times. The chain uses TRBV12-3 or TRBV12-4 and TRBJ1-4; a possible D gene is TRBD1 (5 bases). V lost 3 bases and J 3 bases, leaving 11 bases between the germline ends. The CDR3 loop spans 15 amino acids. The CDR3 reads CASSFATGANEKLFF. CDR3 sequence (DNA): TGTGCCAGCAGTTTCGCTACGGGGGCTAATGAAAAACTGTTTTTT.

The chain links TRBV20-1 to TRBJ2-7; a weak D match, TRBD1 (5 bases). Germline assignment: CDR1 DFQATT and CDR2 SNEGSKA (reference sequence). V dropped 1 base and J dropped 6 bases, with 16 bases sitting between them. The CDR3 contains 14 residues. CDR3 coding DNA: TGCAGTGCTAGAGGTCAGGTCAGGGCCGTCGAGCAGTACTTC. Translated: CSARGQVRAVEQYF.

This clonotype showed up just a few times. This chain connects TRBV28 to TRBJ1-6; D is unresolved. In germline, CDR1 is MDHEN, CDR2 SYDVKM. Trimming shortened V by 1 base and J by 4 bases, and 8 bases separated the two germline ends. The CDR3 consists of 15 residues. As DNA, the CDR3 is TGTGCCAGCAGTTTATCCCACCATTATAATTCACCCCTCCACTTT. This encodes CASSLSHHYNSPLHF. The full variable domain, completed using reference TRBV28 and TRBJ1-6, is DVKVTQSSRYLVKRTGEKVFLECVQDMDHENMFWYRQDPGLGLRLIYFSYDVKMKEKGDIPEGYSVSREKKERFSLILESASTNQTSMYLCASSLSHHYNSPLHFGNGTRLTVT.

Here the CDR3 DNA reads TGTGCCACCACCAAGACCCAGGGAAATCAGCCCCAGCATTTT. It is translated as CATTKTQGNQPQHF. J is TRBJ1-5 and V is TRBV6-2 or TRBV6-3; tentative D call: TRBD1 (5 bases). The V gene lost 10 bases and the J gene lost 4 bases, with 17 bases spanning the gap. Germline V gene sequence: CDR1 MNHEY, CDR2 SVGEGT. The CDR3 extends over 14 amino acids.

The chain joins TRBV7-6 to TRBJ2-2, with D perhaps TRBD2 (7 bases). With 4 bases removed from V and 5 bases from J, the gap between germline ends came to 14 bases. Germline V gene data show CDR1 as SGHVS and CDR2 as FNYEAQ. This CDR3 has 15 amino acids. Here the CDR3 DNA reads TGTGCCAGCAGCTCCTTTGGGGGGGCGACCGGGGAGCTGTTTTTT. It codes for CASSSFGGATGELFF. Full variable domain (outside the CDR3, taken from reference TRBV7-6 and TRBJ2-2): GAGVSQSPRYKVTKRGQDVALRCDPISGHVSLYWYRQALGQGPEFLTYFNYEAQQDKSGLPNDRFSAERPEGSISTLTIQRTEQRDSAMYRCASSSFGGATGELFFGEGSRLTVL.

In DNA, the CDR3 is TGTGCCAGCAGTTCGGGGGCCAGCACCGGGGAGCTGTTTTTT. This translates into CASSSGASTGELFF. The chain joins TRBV12-3 or TRBV12-4 to TRBJ2-2, with D tentatively TRBD1 or TRBD2 (6 bases each). With 4 bases removed from V and 4 bases from J, the gap between germline ends came to 10 bases. The CDR3 runs 14 residues.

This clonotype was counted only a few times. Written as DNA, the CDR3 is TGCGCCAGCAGCTTGGAAACTAGTTTAAATGAGCAGTTCTTC. Translating it yields CASSLETSLNEQFF. This rearrangement joins TRBV5-1 to TRBJ2-1; tentatively, D is TRBD2 (5 bases). Germline loops: CDR1 SGHRS, CDR2 YFSETQ. The CDR3 totals 14 residues. V shed 0 bases and J shed 7 bases, with 11 bases lying between them.

The table lists this clonotype with a few counts. The V call is TRBV7-9, the J call TRBJ2-2; D unclear. The V gene lost 5 bases and the J gene lost 1 base, with 14 bases spanning the gap. The CDR3 length is 16 residues. Germline loops: CDR1 SEHNR, CDR2 FQNEAQ (reference sequence). The CDR3 region is CASSLIFAKNTGELFF. CDR3 sequence (DNA): TGTGCCAGCAGCCTGATCTTCGCTAAGAACACCGGGGAGCTGTTTTTT.